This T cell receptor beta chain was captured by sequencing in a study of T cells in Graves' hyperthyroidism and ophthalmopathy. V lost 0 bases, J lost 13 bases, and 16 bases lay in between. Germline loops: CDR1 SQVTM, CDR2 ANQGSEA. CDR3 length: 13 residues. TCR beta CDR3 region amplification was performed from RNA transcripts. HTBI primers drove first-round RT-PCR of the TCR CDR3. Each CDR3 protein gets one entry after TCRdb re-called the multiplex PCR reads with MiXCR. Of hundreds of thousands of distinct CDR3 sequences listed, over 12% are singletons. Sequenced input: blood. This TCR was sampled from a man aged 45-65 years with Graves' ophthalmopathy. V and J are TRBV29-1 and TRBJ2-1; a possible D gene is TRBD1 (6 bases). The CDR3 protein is CSVEEHGTSSQFF. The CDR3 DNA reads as TGCAGCGTTGAAGAGCACGGGACATCCTCCCAGTTCTTC.